The present TCR beta chain was sequenced within a study of blood T cell repertoires in COVID-19. The wider study: Acute and convalescent COVID-19 samples came from the United States, Italy and Spain. T cells, B-cell-depleted T cells, or PBMCs provided the cDNA or gDNA that served as material.

Trimming removed 3 bases from V and 3 bases from J, with 15 bases in between. This CDR3 has 15 amino acids. The germline V gene has CDR1 ENHRY and CDR2 SYGVKD. Sequencing used immunoSEQ multiplex PCR; TCRdb keeps in-frame clones, though not all of them. The top ten clones hold about 16% of a sample with over 200,000 clones, around 84% of them seen once. Symptom resolution, clearance, or two negative PCRs marked donors in Cohort 3 as recovered. Input material: PBMCs or T cells enriched from blood (not recorded which). V gene TRBV10-3 combines with J gene TRBJ2-7; D is possibly TRBD2 (6 bases). This receptor was identified in a man aged 18 to 29 who had recovered from COVID-19. For the CDR3, the DNA is TGTGCCATCAGTGATAACCGGGAGCAAAACTACGAGCAGTACTTC. Translation gives CAISDNREQNYEQYF.